This is a list of T cell receptor beta chains from one sample in a study of OX40 agonist ivuxolimab in advanced cancers. TCRdb's copy holds only in-frame clones and misses some; the assay was immunoSEQ multiplex PCR. The sample holds about 100,000 clones, more than 85% seen once. This specimen consisted of CD4+ or CD8+ T cells sorted from blood, obtained in a trial of the OX40 agonist ivuxolimab. All receptors derive from an adult with an advanced solid tumor such as melanoma, head and neck, liver or kidney cancer. The conserved cysteine and the conserved F or W are not part of the CDR3 here.

V gene: TRBV6-5; CDR3 protein: ASSQPGTENYGYT
V gene: TRBV14; CDR3 protein: ASSQERFSGSLNEQF
V gene: TRBV5-6; CDR3 protein: ASSFRGAHEQF
V gene: TRBV5-4; CDR3 protein: ASSDQVTYEQY
V gene: TRBV5-4; CDR3 protein: ASSLVRGSFYNEQF
V gene: TRBV6-1; CDR3 protein: ATSPGQGAINEQF
V gene: TRBV19; CDR3 protein: ASSTSQLSTDTQY
V gene: TRBV12-5; CDR3 protein: ASGFTLSEPTETQY
V gene: TRBV23-1; CDR3 protein: ASRPRRRRSYEQY
V gene: TRBV4-2; CDR3 protein: ASSQVISDTYEQY
V gene: TRBV7-2; CDR3 protein: ASKAQAHSTDTQY
V gene: TRBV7-3; CDR3 protein: ASSSGSGQTQY
V gene: TRBV7-2; CDR3 protein: ASSAAVGSTGELF
V gene: TRBV5-1; CDR3 protein: ASSPGQKTEAF
V gene: TRBV11-2; CDR3 protein: ASSSYRGANYGYT
V gene: TRBV28; CDR3 protein: ASSLGGGNTIY
V gene: TRBV20-1; CDR3 protein: SASRGIEAF
V gene: TRBV6-1; CDR3 protein: ASRGTGGADGYT
V gene: TRBV2; CDR3 protein: ASKILASGTNEQF
V gene: TRBV5-1; CDR3 protein: ASSIGGFRNTEAF
V gene: TRBV11-3; CDR3 protein: ASSPGLAASTDTQY
V gene: TRBV28; CDR3 protein: ASSPKQGGIYEQY
V gene: TRBV2; CDR3 protein: ASRDREKNQPQH
V gene: TRBV6-5; CDR3 protein: ASSLSLSGANVLT
V gene: TRBV7-2; CDR3 protein: ASSKQGVSGNTIY
V gene: TRBV28; CDR3 protein: ASSSHNEQF
V gene: TRBV7-9; CDR3 protein: ASSPPGPHRQGGTEAF
V gene: TRBV11-2; CDR3 protein: ASSLPGLAENYNEQF
V gene: TRBV29-1; CDR3 protein: SVEDYRSYNEQF
V gene: TRBV19; CDR3 protein: ASRRTSGRRETQY
V gene: TRBV4-1; CDR3 protein: ASSQGGGASQPQH
V gene: TRBV2; CDR3 protein: ASSVYNEQF
V gene: TRBV28; CDR3 protein: ASSLWSRTEAF
V gene: TRBV2; CDR3 protein: ASSGSVSANTGELF
V gene: TRBV7-9; CDR3 protein: ASSLGLAATYNEQF
V gene: TRBV7-2; CDR3 protein: ASSLGRPGSGELF
V gene: TRBV7-9; CDR3 protein: ASSLAGVNYEQY
V gene: TRBV27; CDR3 protein: ASRKQGYTEAF
V gene: TRBV2; CDR3 protein: ASSVNSRWGLYEQY
V gene: TRBV5-5; CDR3 protein: ASSLFGYEQY
V gene: TRBV6-6; CDR3 protein: ASSSLETQY
V gene: TRBV5-4; CDR3 protein: ASSLGLAGYTDTQY
V gene: TRBV4-2; CDR3 protein: ASSRSGGPGEQF
V gene: TRBV21-1; CDR3 protein: ASSKAGGRTDTQY
V gene: TRBV18; CDR3 protein: ASSPWGGSYEQY
V gene: TRBV9; CDR3 protein: ASSVEAQGAKTEAF
V gene: TRBV20-1; CDR3 protein: SARLGTEAF
V gene: TRBV4-2; CDR3 protein: ASSTRGALNEKLF
V gene: TRBV18; CDR3 protein: ASSPGADTQY
V gene: TRBV4-3; CDR3 protein: ASSQVRGFGNNEQF
V gene: TRBV6-8; CDR3 protein: ASSRSRELF
V gene: TRBV7-9; CDR3 protein: ASSAHNEQY
V gene: TRBV11-3; CDR3 protein: ASSLSGTSGLWRDTQY
V gene: TRBV6-4; CDR3 protein: ASSDLLDSPGADTQY
V gene: TRBV27; CDR3 protein: ASNKWTGGTGELF
V gene: TRBV28; CDR3 protein: ASSSPSRGTEAF
V gene: TRBV7-2; CDR3 protein: ASSIVGGAQETQY
V gene: TRBV9; CDR3 protein: ASSVEPSVNTEAF
V gene: TRBV27; CDR3 protein: ASKRAGGPYNEQF
V gene: TRBV6-6; CDR3 protein: ASSPEIAGVDTQY